The present T cell receptor beta chain was sequenced within a study of shared T cell receptors in the human thymus. Germline-derived CDR1 and CDR2 are MNHEY and SVGAGI. The CDR3 loop spans 13 amino acids. Trimming removed 6 bases at V and 4 bases at J, with 12 bases between. Libraries were prepared by immunoSEQ multiplex PCR; TCRdb keeps only in-frame clonotypes and omits some of them. The sample has 600,000 to 900,000 clones, 70% to 90% seen once; the top ten hold roughly 0.01%. This sample also belongs to another study, concerning human thymus T cells.

V gene TRBV6-5 combines with J gene TRBJ1-1, with a weak D call TRBD1 (5 bases). The sample taken for sequencing was thymocytes. This TCR derives from a girl younger than two with a congenital heart defect. The CDR3 here is CASSQGLSTEAFF. The CDR3 DNA reads as TGTGCCAGCAGCCAGGGCCTGAGCACTGAAGCTTTCTTT.